Below, 5 T cell receptor beta chains from the same sample are listed, as sequenced in a study of cytomegalovirus exposure and HLA in healthy donors. Both 60 Vbeta primers and 13 Jbeta primers went into the PCR. Libraries were prepared by immunoSEQ multiplex PCR; TCRdb keeps only in-frame clonotypes and omits some of them. The sample includes 110,000 to 150,000 clones, less than 10% of them seen just once. The sample was PBMCs. The receptors come from a male donor in good health and CMV-seronegative.

This clone was detected only a few times. The chain links TRBV6-1 to TRBJ2-7, with D possibly being TRBD1 (5 bases). Germline CDR1 reads MNHNS; CDR2 reads SASEGT. V gave up 5 bases and J gave up 1 base, with 15 bases separating them. This CDR3 region has 15 residues. CDR3: CASSSQGARSYEQYF. The CDR3 nucleotides are TGTGCCAGCAGTTCACAAGGGGCCCGGTCCTACGAGCAGTACTTC.

This chain uses TRBV5-6 with TRBJ2-7; 10 bases agree with TRBD2. Germline CDR1 is SGHDT and CDR2 is YYEEEE. Losses at the gene ends were 10 bases for V and 6 bases for J; bases not matched to a gene: 10. The CDR3 spans 13 residues. For the CDR3, the DNA is TGTGCCTGCCAGCGGGAGGGTTTCGCCGAGCAGTACTTC. Residues: CACQREGFAEQYF.

The genes are TRBV4-3 and TRBJ2-1; the D gene is possibly TRBD2 (6 bases). V lost 0 bases, J lost 0 bases, and 15 bases lay in between. CDR1 LGHNA and CDR2 YSLEER come from the germline V gene. This CDR3 region has 18 residues. DNA of the CDR3: TGCGCCAGCAGCCAAGACCGAGGCCTAGCGCCCTCCTACAATGAGCAGTTCTTC. Translated, it gives CASSQDRGLAPSYNEQFF.

The chain has TRBV11-2 and TRBJ2-2; D ambiguous. The ends were cut back, 5 bases at V and 8 bases at J, with 12 bases in the middle. The CDR3 spans 13 residues. Germline CDR1 reads SGHAT; CDR2 reads FQNNGV. The CDR3 loop reads CASSPTQSGELFF. In nucleotides, the CDR3 is TGTGCCAGCAGCCCCACCCAGTCTGGGGAGCTGTTTTTT.

This clone occurred a few times. V is TRBV28 and J is TRBJ2-1; D not certain. Germline V CDR1 and CDR2: MDHEN, SYDVKM. Trimming removed 6 bases at V and 4 bases at J, with 7 bases between. The CDR3 runs to 12 residues. CDR3 sequence: CASRQSYNEQFF. As DNA, the CDR3 is TGTGCCAGCAGACAATCGTACAATGAGCAGTTCTTC.